Each of the 2 T cell receptor beta chains below was sequenced from the same sample in a study of T cell changes during pregnancy in multiple sclerosis. Data came from immunoSEQ multiplex PCR; TCRdb stores just in-frame clones and leaves some out. The repertoire holds 85,000 to 120,000 clones, about nine tenths seen once, with approximately 1.6% in the top ten. Here the sequenced sample was peripheral blood, taken after pregnancy. These receptors originate from a female donor with multiple sclerosis, enrolled in a pregnancy study.

The V gene is TRBV18, the J gene TRBJ2-2; D is perhaps TRBD1 (5 bases). Trimming removed 0 bases at V and 2 bases at J, with 16 bases between. The CDR3 is made up of 18 amino acids. Germline CDR1 reads KGHSH; CDR2 reads LQKENI. CDR3 protein: CASSPPKTESSNTGELFF. The CDR3 nucleotides read TGTGCCAGCTCACCACCGAAGACAGAATCTTCAAACACCGGGGAGCTGTTTTTT.

The chain uses TRBV6-5 and TRBJ1-1, with no clear D. The germline CDR1 and CDR2 sequences are MNHEY and SVGAGI. V lost 8 bases to trimming and J lost 5 bases, with 15 bases between them. This CDR3 has 13 amino acids. The CDR3 DNA reads as TGTGCCAGCGAGACCCCTAGTGGAACTGAAGCTTTCTTT. Amino acid sequence: CASETPSGTEAFF.